The 3 T cell receptor beta chains presented below share a single source sample, sequenced in a study of regulatory T cells in long-lasting Graves disease. For TCR beta, libraries came from iRepertoire HTBI primers and Arm-PCR of CDR3 regions. TCRdb independently ran MiXCR on the multiplex PCR reads; one entry per CDR3 protein. The sample includes 390,000 or so distinct CDR3 sequences, less than 30% of them seen just once. Sample time point: persistent/refractory GD, antithyroid drugs over 5 years with positive TRAb. From PBMCs, RNA was extracted and then used to make the TCR library. Material: peripheral blood mononuclear cells (PBMCs), obtained when the disease was refractory, from a patient treated with antithyroid drugs. Receptors were obtained from a woman aged 40 to 55 with Graves disease.

Points on this clonotype: A far more abundant clone sits one base away, making this likely a read error. The chain's CDR3 is CASIGTSGLQETQYF. CDR3 coding DNA: TGTGCCAGCATCGGGACTAGCGGCCTCCAAGAGACCCAGTACTTC. The chain combines TRBV6-2 or TRBV6-3 with TRBJ2-5, with 11 nucleotides matching TRBD2. The V segment lost 7 bases and the J segment 1 base; nucleotides outside the gene matches: 5. Germline-derived CDR1 and CDR2 are MNHEY and SVGEGT. The CDR3 runs 15 residues.

This clonotype was counted a few times. The V and J genes are TRBV7-3 and TRBJ2-3, with D perhaps given as TRBD1 or TRBD2 (5 bases each). V dropped 5 bases and J dropped 1 base, with 13 bases sitting between them. This CDR3 contains 15 residues. In germline, CDR1 is SGHTA, CDR2 FQGTGA. The CDR3 coding sequence is TGTGCCAGCAGCCCCCGGGACCTCCGCACAGATACGCAGTATTTT. It codes for CASSPRDLRTDTQYF.

This clonotype came up a few times. The V and J genes are TRBV2 and TRBJ2-7, with a tentative D call TRBD1 (6 bases). This CDR3 is 15 amino acids long. With 6 bases removed from V and 5 bases from J, the gap between germline ends came to 20 bases. Per germline, CDR1 SNHLY and CDR2 FYNNEI. The CDR3 loop reads CASRRGTLVAHEQYF. The CDR3 DNA follows: TGTGCCAGCAGGAGGGGGACCCTAGTGGCCCACGAGCAGTACTTC.